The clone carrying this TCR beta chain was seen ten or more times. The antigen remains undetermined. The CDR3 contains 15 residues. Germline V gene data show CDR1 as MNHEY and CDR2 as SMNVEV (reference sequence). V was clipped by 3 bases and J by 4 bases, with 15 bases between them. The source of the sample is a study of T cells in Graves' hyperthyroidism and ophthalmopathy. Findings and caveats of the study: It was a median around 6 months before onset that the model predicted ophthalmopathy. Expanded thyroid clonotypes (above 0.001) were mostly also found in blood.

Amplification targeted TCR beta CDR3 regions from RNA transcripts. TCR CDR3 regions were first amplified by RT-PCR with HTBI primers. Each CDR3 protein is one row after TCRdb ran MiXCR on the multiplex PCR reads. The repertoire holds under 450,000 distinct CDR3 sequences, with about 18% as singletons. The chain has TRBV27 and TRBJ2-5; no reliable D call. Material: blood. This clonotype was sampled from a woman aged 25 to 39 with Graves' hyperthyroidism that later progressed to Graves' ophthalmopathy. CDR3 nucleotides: TGTGCCAGCAGTTTCAAGGGATCAAGCTTAGAGACCCAGTACTTC. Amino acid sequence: CASSFKGSSLETQYF.